Presented here are 24 T cell receptor beta chains from one specimen sequenced in a study of OX40 agonist ivuxolimab in advanced cancers. The table came from immunoSEQ multiplex PCR; TCRdb's copy has only in-frame clones and leaves some out. The top ten hold under 70% of the sample, which has approximately 32,000 clones, roughly 87% seen once. Source: CD4+ or CD8+ T cells sorted from blood, taken in a trial of the OX40 agonist ivuxolimab. The receptors originated from an adult with an advanced solid tumor such as melanoma, head and neck, liver or kidney cancer.

The CDR3, as DNA: TGTGCCAGCAGCTTATATCAGGGGCTTAATTCACCCCTCCACTTT. The encoded protein is CASSLYQGLNSPLHF. V and J are TRBV7-3 and TRBJ1-6; weak D call: TRBD1 (6 bases). V was trimmed by 2 bases and J by 6 bases, leaving 11 bases between them. CDR1 is SGHTA and CDR2 is FQGTGA in the germline V gene. The CDR3 runs 15 residues.

The rearrangement joins TRBV2 to TRBJ2-7; the match to TRBD1 covers 9 bases. Germline values: CDR1 SNHLY, CDR2 FYNNEI. There are 16 residues in the CDR3. Trimming took 4 bases from V and 5 from J; bases not matched to a gene: 12. The CDR3 protein is CASSGNRDREFHEQYF. The CDR3 DNA sequence: TGTGCCAGCAGTGGAAACCGGGACAGGGAATTTCACGAGCAGTACTTC. The full variable domain, rest sourced from reference TRBV2 and TRBJ2-7, is EPEVTQTPSHQVTQMGQEVILRCVPISNHLYFYWYRQILGQKVEFLVSFYNNEISEKSEIFDDQFSVERPDGSNFTLKIRSTKLEDSAMYFCASSGNRDREFHEQYFGPGTRLTVT.

V is TRBV11-2 and J is TRBJ2-1; 9 bases agree with TRBD2. CDR1 is SGHAT, CDR2 FQNNGV, per germline. The J segment lost 6 bases and the V segment lost 3 bases, leaving 6 bases of the junction unmatched. This CDR3 spans 15 amino acids. DNA of the CDR3: TGTGCCAGCAGCTTCCGAGCGGGGGGCTTCAATGAGCAGTTCTTC. Translation gives CASSFRAGGFNEQFF. The full variable domain, with the rest looked up from reference TRBV11-2 and TRBJ2-1, is EAGVAQSPRYKIIEKRQSVAFWCNPISGHATLYWYQQILGQGPKLLIQFQNNGVVDDSQLPKDRFSAERLKGVDSTLKIQPAKLEDSAVYLCASSFRAGGFNEQFFGPGTRLTVL.

V gene TRBV2 combines with J gene TRBJ2-7; no clear D gene. This CDR3 region has 11 residues. V lost 3 bases and J lost 4, with 4 bases in between. From germline, CDR1 is SNHLY and CDR2 FYNNEI. The CDR3 DNA sequence: TGTGCCAGCAGTGAGAGGTACGAGCAGTACTTC. It translates to CASSERYEQYF.

This rearrangement joins TRBV5-8 to TRBJ1-1; D remains unclear. The ends were cut back, 3 bases at V and 4 bases at J, with 16 bases in the middle. Germline CDR1 is SGHTS and CDR2 is YDEGEE. The CDR3 runs to 15 residues. The chain's CDR3 is CASSSPLGVGTEAFF. The DNA of the CDR3 is TGTGCCAGCAGCTCCCCCCTCGGGGTCGGCACTGAAGCTTTCTTT. The whole variable domain, filled in from reference TRBV5-8 and TRBJ1-1, reads EAGVTQSPTHLIKTRGQQATLRCSPISGHTSVYWYQQALGLGLQFLLWYDEGEERNRGNFPPRFSGRQFPNYSSELNVNALELEDSALYLCASSSPLGVGTEAFFGQGTRLTVV.

The rearrangement uses TRBV27 and TRBJ2-7; 7 nucleotides line up with TRBD2. The CDR3 is 16 residues long. Germline CDR1 MNHEY, CDR2 SMNVEV (reference sequence). V lost 2 bases, J lost 2 bases, and 9 bases stayed unmatched. The CDR3 reads CASSLSGGGLPYEQYF. CDR3 DNA sequence: TGTGCCAGCAGTTTAAGTGGGGGGGGACTCCCCTACGAGCAGTACTTC.

The genes are TRBV15 and TRBJ2-3; 10 nucleotides match TRBD1. V was pared by 5 bases and J by 4 bases, with 9 bases of the junction left unmatched. The length of the CDR3 is 16 residues. Germline CDR1 LNHNV, CDR2 YYDKDF (reference sequence). The CDR3 region has the DNA TGTGCCACCAGCCCTGAACTTGGACAGGGGGCAGATACGCAGTATTTT. This translates into CATSPELGQGADTQYF. The full variable domain, rest sourced from reference TRBV15 and TRBJ2-3, is DAMVIQNPRYQVTQFGKPVTLSCSQTLNHNVMYWYQQKSSQAPKLLFHYYDKDFNNEADTPDNFQSRRPNTSFCFLDIRSPGLGDTAMYLCATSPELGQGADTQYFGPGTRLTVL.

The rearrangement uses TRBV6-5 and TRBJ2-3; 8 nucleotides match TRBD1. The CDR3 length is 16 residues. Germline CDR1 MNHEY, CDR2 SVGAGI. The V gene end was trimmed by 3 bases and the J gene end by 8 bases; junction bases not matched to a gene: 13. The CDR3 nucleotides are TGTGCCAGCAGTTATCCGGACAGGGACCCTCCCAGTACGCAGTATTTT. The encoded protein is CASSYPDRDPPSTQYF.

Only a few counts were recorded for this clone. The chain employs TRBV3-2 and TRBJ1-3. TRBV3-2 is a recognized pseudogene. This CDR3 contains 8 residues. Here the CDR3 reads CAGRTIYF. CDR3 DNA sequence: TGTGCCGGTCGGACCATATATTTT.

This rearrangement joins TRBV7-2 to TRBJ2-7, with TRBD2 identical over 10 bases. The V gene end was trimmed by 4 bases and the J gene end by 2 bases; junction bases not matched to a gene: 8. This CDR3 region has 16 residues. CDR1 is SGHTA, CDR2 FQGNSA, per germline. CDR3 sequence (DNA): TGTGCCAGCAGCTCGCCGATAGCGGGGGGCCCCTACGAGCAGTACTTC. Residues: CASSSPIAGGPYEQYF. The variable domain in full, completed from reference TRBV7-2 and TRBJ2-7, reads GAGVSQSPSNKVTEKGKDVELRCDPISGHTALYWYRQSLGQGLEFLIYFQGNSAPDKSGLPSDRFSAERTGGSVSTLTIQRTQQEDSAVYLCASSSPIAGGPYEQYFGPGTRLTVT.

The CDR3 DNA reads TGTGCCAGCACCAAAGGAGCCACAGATACGCAGTATTTT. Translation gives CASTKGATDTQYF. The rearrangement links TRBV7-8 to TRBJ2-3; unclear D gene. CDR1 and CDR2 (germline): SGHVS, FQNEAQ. Trimming removed 7 bases from V and 2 bases from J, with 10 bases in between. This CDR3 region has 13 residues. Full variable domain (missing parts from reference TRBV7-8 and TRBJ2-3): GAGVSQSPRYKVAKRGQDVALRCDPISGHVSLFWYQQALGQGPEFLTYFQNEAQLDKSGLPSDRFFAERPEGSVSTLKIQRTQQEDSAVYLCASTKGATDTQYFGPGTRLTVL.

The genes are TRBV27 and TRBJ2-3; the D is unclear. V was clipped by 4 bases and J by 2 bases, with 10 bases between them. Germline assignment: CDR1 MNHEY and CDR2 SMNVEV (reference sequence). This CDR3 has 14 residues. CDR3 region: CASSSFTATDTQYF. CDR3 bases: TGTGCCAGCAGTTCCTTTACCGCCACAGATACGCAGTATTTT.

V gene TRBV5-4 combines with J gene TRBJ2-7; D may correspond to TRBD1 or TRBD2 (5 bases each). The CDR3 runs 14 residues. Germline CDR1 is SGHNT and CDR2 is YYREEE (reference sequence). The V gene lost 2 bases and the J gene lost 7 bases, with 16 bases spanning the gap. DNA for the CDR3: TGTGCCAGCAGCTTCGGGACGCCCCCGGGGGAGCAGTACTTC. Protein: CASSFGTPPGEQYF.

The chain uses TRBV11-2 and TRBJ2-7; 9 positions match TRBD1. Germline V gene data show CDR1 as SGHAT and CDR2 as FQNNGV. J lost 3 bases, V lost 5 bases, and 2 bases had no gene match. The CDR3 runs to 13 residues. As DNA, the CDR3 is TGTGCCAGCAGCCGGGGACAGGGCTACGAGCAGTACTTC. This sequence encodes CASSRGQGYEQYF.

The CDR3 region is CASSPGTGIDEQYF. In nucleotides, the CDR3 is TGTGCCAGCAGCCCTGGGACAGGGATCGACGAGCAGTACTTC. This chain connects TRBV27 to TRBJ2-7, with 9 bases lining up with TRBD1. The V segment lost 6 bases and the J segment 5 bases; nucleotides outside the gene matches: 8. Germline CDR1 is MNHEY and CDR2 is SMNVEV (reference sequence). The CDR3 runs 14 residues.

This chain links TRBV6-6 with TRBJ2-6, with a weak D call TRBD1 (5 bases). The CDR3 covers 16 residues. The V end was cut by 5 bases, the J end by 4 bases, with 15 bases between. Germline lookup yields CDR1 MNHNY and CDR2 SVGAGI (reference sequence). CDR3 in amino acids: CASSTHWGGGANVLTF. The CDR3 DNA is TGTGCCAGCAGTACTCACTGGGGCGGCGGGGCCAACGTCCTGACTTTC.

This clone was detected a few times. The chain is built from TRBV6-6 and TRBJ1-2; D unclear. The CDR3 length is 13 residues. Germline-derived CDR1 and CDR2 are MNHNY and SVGAGI (reference sequence). The germline V and J ends were trimmed by 6 bases and 4 bases, with 12 bases remaining between them. The CDR3 nucleotides read TGTGCCAGCAGACCAGACGGACCCTATGGCTACACCTTC. Translation gives CASRPDGPYGYTF.

This clone was seen just once. The chain is built from TRBV15 and TRBJ1-1; 7 nucleotides agree with TRBD1. The CDR3 runs 16 residues. Germline lookup yields CDR1 LNHNV and CDR2 YYDKDF (reference sequence). V was clipped by 0 bases and J by 1 base; unmatched bases: 5. The CDR3 coding sequence is TGTGCCACCAGCAGAGATCAAGGGACAGCGAACACTGAAGCTTTCTTT. Amino acid sequence: CATSRDQGTANTEAFF.

The CDR3 DNA sequence: TGTGCCTGGAGCCCACCGGGTACGGTGAATGAGCAGTTCTTC. Encoded protein: CAWSPPGTVNEQFF. The chain uses TRBV30 and TRBJ2-1, with D hard to call. With 3 bases removed from V and 7 bases from J, the gap between germline ends came to 16 bases. The CDR3 contains 14 residues. Germline loops: CDR1 GTSNPN, CDR2 SVGIG (reference sequence).

V gene TRBV4-3 combines with J gene TRBJ2-5; no firm D call. CDR1 LGHNA and CDR2 YSLEER come from the germline V gene. The CDR3 contains 15 residues. V was cut by 0 bases and J by 5 bases, with 13 bases left in between. The CDR3 protein is CASSQDIGYRETQYF. The CDR3 bases are TGCGCCAGCAGCCAAGATATAGGGTATCGGGAGACCCAGTACTTC.

The gene calls are TRBV4-3 and TRBJ1-1, with TRBD1 matching over 9 bases. This CDR3 spans 15 amino acids. Germline V CDR1 and CDR2: LGHNA, YSLEER. The junction had 6 bases not matched to a gene; V was cut back by 3 bases and J by 4 bases. This CDR3 reads CASSHKQGAFTEAFF. Here the CDR3 DNA reads TGCGCCAGCAGCCATAAACAGGGGGCATTCACTGAAGCTTTCTTT.

The J gene is TRBJ2-2, the V gene TRBV11-2, with 9 bases fitting TRBD1. The CDR3 runs to 17 residues. The V gene's germline CDR1 is SGHAT and CDR2 FQNNGV. Trimming at V came to 5 bases and at J to 1 base, leaving 8 bases not matched to a gene. The CDR3 loop reads CASSLYRGQGNTGELFF. Written as DNA, the CDR3 is TGTGCCAGCAGCCTCTACAGGGGGCAAGGGAACACCGGGGAGCTGTTTTTT.

This clone appeared a few times. The chain employs TRBV4-3 and TRBJ2-3; 8 nucleotides match TRBD1. The CDR3 length is 15 residues. After removal of 1 base from V and 5 bases from J, the junction contained 5 bases not matched to a gene. CDR1 and CDR2 (germline): LGHNA, YSLEER. CDR3: CASSQVQGDKDTQYF. CDR3 bases: TGCGCCAGCAGCCAAGTACAGGGGGACAAAGATACGCAGTATTTT.

The V gene is TRBV2, the J gene TRBJ2-2; 13 bases are a match to TRBD2. With V trimmed by 4 bases and J by 3 bases, 5 bases remained unmatched. Germline assignment: CDR1 SNHLY and CDR2 FYNNEI. The CDR3 covers 17 residues. CDR3 residues: CASSGLAGGSDTGELFF. CDR3 sequence (DNA): TGTGCCAGCAGTGGACTAGCGGGGGGTTCGGACACCGGGGAGCTGTTTTTT.